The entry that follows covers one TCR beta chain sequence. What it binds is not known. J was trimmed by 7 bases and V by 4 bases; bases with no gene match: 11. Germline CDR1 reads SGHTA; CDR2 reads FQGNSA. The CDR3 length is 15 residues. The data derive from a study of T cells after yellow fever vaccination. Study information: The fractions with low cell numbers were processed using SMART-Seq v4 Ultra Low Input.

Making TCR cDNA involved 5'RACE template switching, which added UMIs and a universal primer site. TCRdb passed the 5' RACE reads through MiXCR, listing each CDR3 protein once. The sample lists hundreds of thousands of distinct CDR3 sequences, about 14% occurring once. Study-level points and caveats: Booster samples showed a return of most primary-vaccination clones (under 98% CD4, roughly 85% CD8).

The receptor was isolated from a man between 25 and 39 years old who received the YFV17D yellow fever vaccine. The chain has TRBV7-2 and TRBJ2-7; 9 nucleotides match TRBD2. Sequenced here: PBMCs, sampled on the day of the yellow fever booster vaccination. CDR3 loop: CASSSGTSYWSEQYF. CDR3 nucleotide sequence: TGTGCCAGCAGCTCCGGGACTAGCTACTGGTCGGAGCAGTACTTC.